This TCR beta chain was found in a study of shared clonotypes between healthy human individuals. Study-wide points: Incomplete sequencing of sorted subsets was indicated by rarefaction despite large depth. Some naive CD4 clonotypes, roughly 4.7%, turned up in common across a few donors. A small donor pool kept down the genetic and exposure-history diversity that was represented.

For each subset, genomic DNA was distributed in equal portions over several immunoSEQ plates. The table came from immunoSEQ multiplex PCR; TCRdb's copy has only in-frame clones and leaves some out. The data hold about 1 million clones, with around four fifths observed a single time. This clone has a single count. Its specificity is unknown. The sample taken for sequencing was memory CD4+ T cells sorted from blood. Subset: CD45RA-negative fraction. The sequence was obtained from a man younger than 30 in good health.

CDR3 amino acids: CASRPTSKSTDTQYF. The CDR3 DNA sequence: TGTGCCAGCAGACCTACTAGCAAGTCCACAGATACGCAGTATTTT. The rearrangement uses TRBV6-6 and TRBJ2-3, with D maybe TRBD2 (6 bases). Germline V gene sequence: CDR1 MNHNY, CDR2 SVGAGI (reference sequence). V shed 6 bases and J shed 2 bases, with 15 bases lying between them. The CDR3 contains 15 residues.